This TCR beta chain is drawn from a study of T cell repertoires in cytomegalovirus infection. Overall study: CMV epitopes that were recently identified and HLA-C-restricted were used alongside well-studied HLA-B-restricted ones.

To note about this clonotype: Antigen specificity is unknown.

Each CDR3 protein gets one entry after TCRdb re-called the reads with MiXCR. The repertoire holds some 700,000 distinct CDR3 sequences, around a third seen once, with roughly 18% in the top ten. The CDR3 has 14 residues. In germline, CDR1 is LNHDA, CDR2 SQIVND (reference sequence). V lost 5 bases and J 11 bases, leaving 21 bases between the germline ends. The receptor was isolated from a human donor in good health (CMV status not recorded). Some clones in this sample may be carry-over from other donors' samples. Sequenced material: cultured PBMCs, taken from culture after CMV antigen stimulation. The chain has TRBV19 and TRBJ1-1, with D perhaps matching TRBD1 (5 bases). Here the CDR3 DNA reads TGTGCCAGTAGTTCGTCGGGACTTTTGCAGGAGGCTTTCTTT. This encodes CASSSSGLLQEAFF.